The sequence of this TCR beta chain was determined in a study of T cell responses to AZD1222 COVID-19 vaccine. Findings and caveats of the study: Nearly half of unique spike-specific TCRs reportedly avoided B.1.351 and B.1.1.7 mutated regions. Repertoires in all cases were sampled only once the peak T cell response had passed.

Some clones are missing from TCRdb's copy, which holds only in-frame ones; the method was immunoSEQ multiplex PCR. Among 150,000 to 200,000 clones listed, roughly 90% were seen once. In germline, CDR1 is WSHSY, CDR2 SAAADI. The CDR3 has 12 residues. V gave up 4 bases and J gave up 6 bases, with 9 bases separating them. Notes on this clone: Its antigen is currently unknown.

The material was peripheral blood, obtained 28 days after the second AZD1222 dose. The TCR originated in an adult who received the AZD1222 COVID-19 vaccine. This chain joins TRBV10-2 and TRBJ1-1; no firm D call. The CDR3 nucleotides read TGCGCCAGCAGTGGGCACTCCTCTGAAGCTTTCTTT. The encoded protein is CASSGHSSEAFF.